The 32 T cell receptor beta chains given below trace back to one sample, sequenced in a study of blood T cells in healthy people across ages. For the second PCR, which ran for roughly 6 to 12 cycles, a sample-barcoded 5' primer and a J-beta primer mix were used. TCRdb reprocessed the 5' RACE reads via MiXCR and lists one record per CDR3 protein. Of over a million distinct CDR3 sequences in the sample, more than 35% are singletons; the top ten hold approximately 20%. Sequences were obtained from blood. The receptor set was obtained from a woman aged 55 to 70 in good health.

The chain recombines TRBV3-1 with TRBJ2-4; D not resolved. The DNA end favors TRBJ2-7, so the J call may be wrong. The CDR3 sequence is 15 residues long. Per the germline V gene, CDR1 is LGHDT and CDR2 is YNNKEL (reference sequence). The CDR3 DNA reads TGTGCCAGCAGCCAAGATGCCCCCCGGCCCTACGAGCAGTACTTC. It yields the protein CASSQDAPRPYEQYF.

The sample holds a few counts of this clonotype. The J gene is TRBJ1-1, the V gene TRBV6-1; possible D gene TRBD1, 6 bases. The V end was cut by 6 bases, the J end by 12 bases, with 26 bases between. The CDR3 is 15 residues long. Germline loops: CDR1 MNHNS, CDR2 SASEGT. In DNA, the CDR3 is TGTGCCAGCAGCCTGAAGGCAGGGGACCCATCGATGACTTTCTTT. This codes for CASSLKAGDPSMTFF.

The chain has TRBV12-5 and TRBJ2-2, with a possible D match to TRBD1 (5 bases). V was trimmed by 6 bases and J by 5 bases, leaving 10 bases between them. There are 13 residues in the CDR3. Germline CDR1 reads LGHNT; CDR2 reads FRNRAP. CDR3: CASGQGVTGELFF. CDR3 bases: TGTGCTAGTGGCCAGGGTGTTACCGGGGAGCTGTTTTTT.

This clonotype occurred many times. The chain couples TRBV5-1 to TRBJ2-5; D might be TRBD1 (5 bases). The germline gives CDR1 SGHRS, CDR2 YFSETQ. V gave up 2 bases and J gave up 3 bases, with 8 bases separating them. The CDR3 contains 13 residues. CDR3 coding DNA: TGCGCCAGCAGCTTCCGACAGAAAGAGACCCAGTACTTC. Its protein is CASSFRQKETQYF.

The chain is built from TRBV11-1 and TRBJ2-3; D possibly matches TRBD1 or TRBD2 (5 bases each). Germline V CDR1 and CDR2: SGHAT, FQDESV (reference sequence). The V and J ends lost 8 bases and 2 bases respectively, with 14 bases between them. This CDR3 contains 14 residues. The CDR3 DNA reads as TGTGCCAGCGGTGGGGCTAGCTTCACAGATACGCAGTATTTT. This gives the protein CASGGASFTDTQYF.

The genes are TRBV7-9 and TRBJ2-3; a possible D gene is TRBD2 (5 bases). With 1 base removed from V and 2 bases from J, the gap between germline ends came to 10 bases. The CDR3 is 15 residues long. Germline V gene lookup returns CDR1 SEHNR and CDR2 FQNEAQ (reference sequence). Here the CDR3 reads CASSLGGGPTDTQYF. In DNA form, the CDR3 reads TGTGCCAGCAGCTTAGGCGGAGGACCCACAGATACGCAGTATTTT. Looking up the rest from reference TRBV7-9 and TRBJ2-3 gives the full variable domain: DTGVSQNPRHKITKRGQNVTFRCDPISEHNRLYWYRQTLGQGPEFLTYFQNEAQLEKSRLLSDRFSAERPKGSFSTLEIQRTEQGDSAMYLCASSLGGGPTDTQYFGPGTRLTVL.

This CDR3 reads CASSLNRADNQPQHF. CDR3 sequence (DNA): TGTGCCAGCAGTTTAAATCGGGCAGACAATCAGCCCCAGCATTTT. The chain recombines TRBV27 with TRBJ1-5; D unresolved. The germline V and J ends were trimmed by 2 bases and 3 bases, with 11 bases remaining between them. This CDR3 contains 15 residues. Germline assignment: CDR1 MNHEY and CDR2 SMNVEV (reference sequence).

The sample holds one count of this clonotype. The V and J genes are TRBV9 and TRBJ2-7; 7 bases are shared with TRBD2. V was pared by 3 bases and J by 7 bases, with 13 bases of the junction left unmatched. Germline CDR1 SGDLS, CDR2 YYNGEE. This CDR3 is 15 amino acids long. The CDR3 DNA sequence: TGTGCCAGCAGCGACGCAGGCGGGAGCTACAATGAGCAGTACTTC. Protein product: CASSDAGGSYNEQYF.

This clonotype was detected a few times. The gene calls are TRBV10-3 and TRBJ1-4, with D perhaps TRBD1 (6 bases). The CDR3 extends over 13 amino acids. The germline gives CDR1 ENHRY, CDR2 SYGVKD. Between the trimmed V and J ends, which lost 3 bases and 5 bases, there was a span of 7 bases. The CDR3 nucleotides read TGTGCCATCAGTGAAGGACAGAATGAAAAACTGTTTTTT. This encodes CAISEGQNEKLFF.

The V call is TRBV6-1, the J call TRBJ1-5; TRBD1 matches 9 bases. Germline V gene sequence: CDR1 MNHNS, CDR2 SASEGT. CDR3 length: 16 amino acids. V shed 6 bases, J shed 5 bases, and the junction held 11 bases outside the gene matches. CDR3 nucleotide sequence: TGTGCCAGCAGCCCCTTCATGACAGGGGGTTATCAGCCCCAGCATTTT. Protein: CASSPFMTGGYQPQHF.

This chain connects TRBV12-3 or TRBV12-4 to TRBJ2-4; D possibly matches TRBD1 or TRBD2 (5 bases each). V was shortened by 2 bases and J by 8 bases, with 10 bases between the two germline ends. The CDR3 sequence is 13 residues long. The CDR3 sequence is CASSLRMGDIQYF. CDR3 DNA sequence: TGTGCCAGCAGTTTAAGGATGGGGGACATTCAGTACTTC.

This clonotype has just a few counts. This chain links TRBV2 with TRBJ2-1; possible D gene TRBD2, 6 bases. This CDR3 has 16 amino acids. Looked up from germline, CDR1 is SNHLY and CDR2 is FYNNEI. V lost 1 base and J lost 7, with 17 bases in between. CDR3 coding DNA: TGTGCCAGCAGTGAAGTGGTAGCGGCGGCCCGAAATGAGCAGTTCTTC. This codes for CASSEVVAAARNEQFF.

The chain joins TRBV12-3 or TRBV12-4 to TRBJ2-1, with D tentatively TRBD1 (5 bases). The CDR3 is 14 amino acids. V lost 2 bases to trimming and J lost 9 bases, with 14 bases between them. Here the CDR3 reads CASSLRQGSSEQFF. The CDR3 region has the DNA TGTGCCAGCAGTTTAAGGCAGGGAAGCAGTGAGCAGTTCTTC.

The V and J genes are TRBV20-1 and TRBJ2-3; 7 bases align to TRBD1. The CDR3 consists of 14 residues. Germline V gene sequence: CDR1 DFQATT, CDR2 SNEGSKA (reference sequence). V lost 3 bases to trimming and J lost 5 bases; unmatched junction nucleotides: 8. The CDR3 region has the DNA TGCAGTGCTAGGTGGGGCAGGGGGAGAGATACGCAGTATTTT. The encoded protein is CSARWGRGRDTQYF.

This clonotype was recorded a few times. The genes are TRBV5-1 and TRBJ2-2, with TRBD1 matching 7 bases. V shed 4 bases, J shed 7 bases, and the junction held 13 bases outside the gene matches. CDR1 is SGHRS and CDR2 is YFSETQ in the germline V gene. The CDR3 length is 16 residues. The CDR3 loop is CASSPRQGAKIGELFF. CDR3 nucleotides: TGCGCCAGCAGCCCAAGACAGGGTGCAAAGATCGGGGAGCTGTTTTTT.

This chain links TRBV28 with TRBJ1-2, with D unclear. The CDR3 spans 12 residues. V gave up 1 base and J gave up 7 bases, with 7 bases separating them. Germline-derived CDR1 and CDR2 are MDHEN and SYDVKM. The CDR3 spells CASSLFAGGYTF. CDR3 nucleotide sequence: TGTGCCAGCAGTTTATTTGCGGGTGGCTACACCTTC.

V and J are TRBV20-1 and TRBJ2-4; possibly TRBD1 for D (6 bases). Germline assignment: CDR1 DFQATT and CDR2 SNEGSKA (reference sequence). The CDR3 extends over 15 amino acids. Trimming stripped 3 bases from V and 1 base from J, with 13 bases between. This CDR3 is CSASDLGAAKNIQYF. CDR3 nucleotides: TGCAGTGCTAGCGATCTGGGGGCGGCCAAAAACATTCAGTACTTC.

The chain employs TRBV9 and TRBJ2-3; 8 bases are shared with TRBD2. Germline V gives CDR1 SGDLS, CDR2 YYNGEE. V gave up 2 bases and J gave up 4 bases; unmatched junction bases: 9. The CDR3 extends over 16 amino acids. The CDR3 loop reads CASSVLAGDFPDTQYF. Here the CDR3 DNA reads TGTGCCAGCAGCGTCCTAGCGGGTGATTTCCCAGATACGCAGTATTTT. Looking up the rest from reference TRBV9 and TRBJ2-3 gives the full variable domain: DSGVTQTPKHLITATGQRVTLRCSPRSGDLSVYWYQQSLDQGLQFLIQYYNGEERAKGNILERFSAQQFPDLHSELNLSSLELGDSALYFCASSVLAGDFPDTQYFGPGTRLTVL.

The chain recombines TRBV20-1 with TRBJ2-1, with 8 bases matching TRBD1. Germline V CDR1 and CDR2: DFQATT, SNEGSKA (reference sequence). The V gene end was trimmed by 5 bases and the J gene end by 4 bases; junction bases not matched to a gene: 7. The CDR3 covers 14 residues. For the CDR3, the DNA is TGCAGTGCTCCCCCCCGGACAGGGTACAATGAGCAGTTCTTC. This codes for CSAPPRTGYNEQFF.

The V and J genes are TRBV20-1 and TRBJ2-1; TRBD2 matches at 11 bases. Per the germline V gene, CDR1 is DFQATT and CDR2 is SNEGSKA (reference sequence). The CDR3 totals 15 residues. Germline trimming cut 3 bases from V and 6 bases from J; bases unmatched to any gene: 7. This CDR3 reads CSASSTSGSPNEQFF. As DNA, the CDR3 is TGCAGTGCTAGTTCAACTAGCGGGAGTCCCAATGAGCAGTTCTTC.

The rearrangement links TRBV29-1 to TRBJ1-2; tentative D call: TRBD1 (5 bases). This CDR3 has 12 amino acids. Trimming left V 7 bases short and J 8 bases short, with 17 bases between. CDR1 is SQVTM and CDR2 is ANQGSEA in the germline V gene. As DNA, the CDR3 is TGCAGCGGGGCTGAGGGCTCAGGGGGCTACACCTTC. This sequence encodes CSGAEGSGGYTF. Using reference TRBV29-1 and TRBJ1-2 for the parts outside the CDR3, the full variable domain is SAVISQKPSRDICQRGTSLTIQCQVDSQVTMMFWYRQQPGQSLTLIATANQGSEATYESGFVIDKFPISRPNLTFSTLTVSNMSPEDSSIYLCSGAEGSGGYTFGSGTRLTVV.

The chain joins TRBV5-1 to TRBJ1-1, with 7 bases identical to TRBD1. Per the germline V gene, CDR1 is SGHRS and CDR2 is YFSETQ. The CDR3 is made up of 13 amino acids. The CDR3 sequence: CASTGTVHTEAFF. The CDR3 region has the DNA TGCGCAAGTACCGGGACAGTGCACACTGAAGCTTTCTTT.

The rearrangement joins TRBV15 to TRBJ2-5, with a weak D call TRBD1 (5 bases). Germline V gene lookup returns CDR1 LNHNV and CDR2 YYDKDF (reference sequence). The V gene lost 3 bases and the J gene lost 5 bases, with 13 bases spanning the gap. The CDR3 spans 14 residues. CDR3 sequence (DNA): TGTGCCACCAGCAGTGAGACAGCGAGGGAGACCCAGTACTTC. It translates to CATSSETARETQYF.

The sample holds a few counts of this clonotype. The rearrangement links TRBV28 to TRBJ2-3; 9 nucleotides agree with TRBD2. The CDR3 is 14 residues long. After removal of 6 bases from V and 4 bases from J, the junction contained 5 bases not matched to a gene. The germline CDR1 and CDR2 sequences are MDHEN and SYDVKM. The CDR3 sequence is CASRRSGSSDTQYF. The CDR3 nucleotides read TGTGCCAGCAGGCGTAGCGGGAGTTCAGATACGCAGTATTTT.

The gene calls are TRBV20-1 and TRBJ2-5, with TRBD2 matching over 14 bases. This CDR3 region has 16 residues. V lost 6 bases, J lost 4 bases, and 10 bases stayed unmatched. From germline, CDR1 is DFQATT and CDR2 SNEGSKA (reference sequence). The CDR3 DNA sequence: TGCAGTGCCGAGACTAGCGGGAGGGCAGAGGGAGAGACCCAGTACTTC. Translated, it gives CSAETSGRAEGETQYF.

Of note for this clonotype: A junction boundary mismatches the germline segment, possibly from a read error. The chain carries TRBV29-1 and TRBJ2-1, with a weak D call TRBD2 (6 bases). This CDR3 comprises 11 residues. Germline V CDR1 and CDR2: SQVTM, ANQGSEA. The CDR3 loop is CSSGLNNGQFF. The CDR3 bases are TGCAGCTCGGGACTTAACAATGGGCAGTTCTTC.

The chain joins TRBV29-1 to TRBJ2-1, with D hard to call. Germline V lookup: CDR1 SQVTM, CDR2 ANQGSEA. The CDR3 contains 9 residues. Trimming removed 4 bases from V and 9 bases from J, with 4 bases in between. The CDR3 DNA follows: TGCAGCGTTGGCATTGAGCAGTTCTTC. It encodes CSVGIEQFF.

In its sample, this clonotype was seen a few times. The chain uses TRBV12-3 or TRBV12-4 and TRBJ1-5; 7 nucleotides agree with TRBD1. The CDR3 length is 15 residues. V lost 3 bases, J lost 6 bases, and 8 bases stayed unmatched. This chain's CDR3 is CASSLRQGGGQPQHF. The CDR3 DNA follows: TGTGCCAGCAGTTTGAGACAGGGAGGAGGTCAGCCCCAGCATTTT.

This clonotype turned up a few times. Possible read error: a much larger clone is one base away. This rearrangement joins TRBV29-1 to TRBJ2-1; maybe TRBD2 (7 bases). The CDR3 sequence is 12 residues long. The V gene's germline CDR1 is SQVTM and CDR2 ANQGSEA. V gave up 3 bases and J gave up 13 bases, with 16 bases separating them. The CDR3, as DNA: TGCAGCGTTGATGTAGGGGGGGAGACCCAGTTCTTC. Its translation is CSVDVGGETQFF.

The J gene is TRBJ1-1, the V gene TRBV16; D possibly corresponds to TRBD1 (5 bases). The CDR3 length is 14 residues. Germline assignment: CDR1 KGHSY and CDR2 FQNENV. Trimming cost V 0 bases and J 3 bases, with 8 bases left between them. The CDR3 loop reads CASSQSFRDTEAFF. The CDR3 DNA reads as TGTGCCAGCAGCCAATCGTTCAGGGACACTGAAGCTTTCTTT. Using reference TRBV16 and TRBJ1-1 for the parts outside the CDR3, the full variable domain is GEEVAQTPKHLVRGEGQKAKLYCAPIKGHSYVFWYQQVLKNEFKFLISFQNENVFDETGMPKERFSAKCLPNSPCSLEIQATKLEDSAVYFCASSQSFRDTEAFFGQGTRLTVV.

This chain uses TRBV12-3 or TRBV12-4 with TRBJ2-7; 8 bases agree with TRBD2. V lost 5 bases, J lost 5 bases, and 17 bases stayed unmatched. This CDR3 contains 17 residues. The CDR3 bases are TGTGCCAGCAGTCCCGCCGGGTGGAGCGGGAGTGTACACGAGCAGTACTTC. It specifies CASSPAGWSGSVHEQYF.

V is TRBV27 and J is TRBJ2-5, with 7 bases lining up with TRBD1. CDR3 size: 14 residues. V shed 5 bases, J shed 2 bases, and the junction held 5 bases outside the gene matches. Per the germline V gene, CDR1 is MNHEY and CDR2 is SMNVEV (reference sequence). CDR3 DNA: TGTGCCAGCAGTCCGTGGGACAGACAAGAGACCCAGTACTTC. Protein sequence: CASSPWDRQETQYF.